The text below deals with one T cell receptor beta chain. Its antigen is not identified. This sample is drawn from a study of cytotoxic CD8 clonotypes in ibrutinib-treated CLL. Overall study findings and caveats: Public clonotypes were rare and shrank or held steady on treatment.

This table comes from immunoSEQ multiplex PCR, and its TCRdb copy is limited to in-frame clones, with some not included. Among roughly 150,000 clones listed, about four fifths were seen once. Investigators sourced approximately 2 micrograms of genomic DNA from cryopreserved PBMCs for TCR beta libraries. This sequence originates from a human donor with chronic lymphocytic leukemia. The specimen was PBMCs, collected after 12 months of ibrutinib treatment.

The CDR3 region has the DNA TGTGCCAGCGGACAGGGGTCCTACAATGAGCAGTTCTTC. The encoded protein is CASGQGSYNEQFF. The chain combines TRBV19 with TRBJ2-1; 9 bases match TRBD1. The CDR3 has 13 amino acids. The ends lost 9 bases at V and 1 base at J; junction bases unmatched: 1. Germline V gene sequence: CDR1 LNHDA, CDR2 SQIVND (reference sequence).